These 21 T cell receptor beta chains share one sample of origin, sequenced in a study of beta chain features in type 1 diabetes. Findings and limits, study-wide: Significant though moderate, a shortening of TCRB CDR3s appeared in all four CD4+ subsets of Type 1 diabetes patients.

The isolated RNA, all of it, was reverse transcribed, so expressed TCRB transcripts were what got sequenced. Produced via immunoSEQ multiplex PCR; TCRdb's table is partial and in-frame only. The top ten hold under 0.6% of the sample, which has about 160,000 clones, over 6% seen once. The antigens of these receptors remain unknown. The sample consisted of central memory CD4+ T cells from blood. The receptors were gathered from a man between 18 and 29 years old with type 1 diabetes.

The V and J genes are TRBV4-2 and TRBJ1-3; D gene unclear. The germline CDR1 and CDR2 sequences are LGHNA and YNFKEQ. This CDR3 is built from 14 residues. Trimming shortened V by 1 base and J by 0 bases, and 4 bases separated the two germline ends. The CDR3 loop is CASSQGRSGNTIYF. The CDR3 coding sequence is TGTGCCAGCAGCCAAGGTCGCTCTGGAAACACCATATATTTT.

The chain joins TRBV6-1 to TRBJ2-2, with D possibly matching TRBD1 (5 bases). With 3 bases removed from V and 2 bases from J, the gap between germline ends came to 10 bases. The CDR3 sequence is 15 residues long. Germline CDR1 MNHNS, CDR2 SASEGT. DNA of the CDR3: TGTGCCAGCAGTGAGGGATGGGGCAACACCGGGGAGCTGTTTTTT. Amino acids: CASSEGWGNTGELFF.

J is TRBJ2-5 and V is TRBV11-3, with a tentative D call TRBD2 (6 bases). The CDR3 loop spans 13 amino acids. V was clipped by 1 base and J by 4 bases, with 7 bases between them. The germline gives CDR1 SGHNT, CDR2 YENEEA. The CDR3 bases are TGTGCCAGCAGCTTAGGGGGAGGAGAGACCCAGTACTTC. Translation: CASSLGGGETQYF.

The chain carries TRBV18 and TRBJ2-5; 12 bases line up with TRBD1. The CDR3 consists of 15 residues. Trimming at V came to 4 bases and at J to 4 bases, leaving 4 bases not matched to a gene. The V gene's germline CDR1 is KGHSH and CDR2 LQKENI. The CDR3: CASSRGTGGAETQYF. Written as DNA, the CDR3 is TGTGCCAGCTCACGCGGGACAGGGGGCGCAGAGACCCAGTACTTC.

The V and J genes are TRBV7-6 and TRBJ2-3; 15 nucleotides agree with TRBD2. This CDR3 comprises 16 residues. After removal of 5 bases from V and 5 bases from J, the junction contained 5 bases not matched to a gene. In germline, CDR1 is SGHVS, CDR2 FNYEAQ. CDR3 coding DNA: TGTGCCAGCAGCCCCGGACTAGCGGGAGGGAGAGATACGCAGTATTTT. This translates into CASSPGLAGGRDTQYF.

The J gene is TRBJ1-2, the V gene TRBV2; 8 nucleotides match TRBD1. The germline CDR1 and CDR2 sequences are SNHLY and FYNNEI. The V gene end was trimmed by 10 bases and the J gene end by 7 bases; junction bases not matched to a gene: 17. The CDR3 consists of 15 residues. The CDR3 DNA follows: TGTGCCACCCTCTCCCCGGACAGGGTACCCTCTGGCTACACCTTC. This translates into CATLSPDRVPSGYTF. The entire variable domain, with the rest obtained from reference TRBV2 and TRBJ1-2, is as follows: EPEVTQTPSHQVTQMGQEVILRCVPISNHLYFYWYRQILGQKVEFLVSFYNNEISEKSEIFDDQFSVERPDGSNFTLKIRSTKLEDSAMYFCATLSPDRVPSGYTFGSGTRLTVV.

The sample holds a few counts of this clone. This chain uses TRBV9 with TRBJ2-1, with 10 bases lining up with TRBD2. Trimming took 6 bases from V and 4 from J; bases not matched to a gene: 4. In germline, CDR1 is SGDLS, CDR2 YYNGEE. The CDR3 has 14 residues. This chain's CDR3 is CASTLAGGYNEQFF. In DNA form, the CDR3 reads TGTGCCAGCACCTTAGCGGGAGGTTACAATGAGCAGTTCTTC.

This chain links TRBV9 with TRBJ1-1; D is uncertain. The CDR3 is 13 amino acids. V lost 2 bases and J 5 bases, leaving 10 bases between the germline ends. Germline values: CDR1 SGDLS, CDR2 YYNGEE. The CDR3 DNA sequence: TGTGCCAGCAGCGTCGTGGCGGGAACTGAAGCTTTCTTT. Its protein product is CASSVVAGTEAFF.

The chain links TRBV5-1 to TRBJ1-6, with D possibly matching TRBD1 (6 bases). Germline loops: CDR1 SGHRS, CDR2 YFSETQ. Trimming pared 7 bases from V and 5 bases from J, leaving 28 bases between. This CDR3 comprises 19 residues. As DNA, the CDR3 is TGCGCCAGCCGCCAGGGGCTGAGCGGGGCCGATTTGGATAATTCACCCCTCCACTTT. Protein sequence: CASRQGLSGADLDNSPLHF.

This clone has only a few counts. CDR3 in amino acids: CASSPPAQQETQYF. The CDR3 coding sequence is TGTGCCAGCTCACCGCCCGCACAGCAAGAGACCCAGTACTTC. The V and J genes are TRBV18 and TRBJ2-5, with D uncertain. Germline V gene lookup returns CDR1 KGHSH and CDR2 LQKENI. CDR3 size: 14 residues. Trimming took off 3 bases at V and 2 bases at J, with 10 bases between the two ends.

The gene calls are TRBV7-2 and TRBJ1-5; 8 bases align to TRBD1. Germline CDR1 and CDR2: SGHTA and FQGNSA. V was clipped by 5 bases and J by 3 bases; unmatched bases: 6. This CDR3 contains 15 residues. The CDR3 loop reads CASSTQGGNNQPQHF. CDR3 nucleotide sequence: TGTGCCAGCAGCACACAGGGGGGGAACAATCAGCCCCAGCATTTT.

The chain is built from TRBV7-8 and TRBJ1-1; D may be TRBD1 (6 bases). V was pared by 5 bases and J by 1 base, with 17 bases between. This CDR3 has 16 amino acids. Germline lookup yields CDR1 SGHVS and CDR2 FQNEAQ. CDR3 DNA: TGTGCCAGCAGCCCGAATCCGGGACACCAGAACACTGAAGCTTTCTTT. Its protein is CASSPNPGHQNTEAFF.

There are a few counts of this clone. The chain combines TRBV7-2 with TRBJ2-1; 10 nucleotides align to TRBD2. The CDR3 spans 16 residues. Trimming removed 1 base from V and 6 bases from J; junction bases left unmatched: 6. Germline CDR1 reads SGHTA; CDR2 reads FQGNSA. The CDR3 bases are TGTGCCAGCAGCTTAGGTCAAGCGGGAGGGCTCAATGAGCAGTTCTTC. Translating gives CASSLGQAGGLNEQFF.

This clone was detected only a few times. The V call is TRBV5-4, the J call TRBJ2-1; 11 positions agree with TRBD2. Germline V gives CDR1 SGHNT, CDR2 YYREEE (reference sequence). CDR3 length equals 16 residues. J was trimmed by 7 bases and V by 1 base; bases with no gene match: 7. The CDR3 sequence is CASSLRGSGRANEQFF. DNA of the CDR3: TGTGCCAGCAGCTTGAGAGGTAGCGGGAGGGCAAATGAGCAGTTCTTC. Complete variable domain (other parts from reference TRBV5-4 and TRBJ2-1): ETGVTQSPTHLIKTRGQQVTLRCSSQSGHNTVSWYQQALGQGPQFIFQYYREEENGRGNFPPRFSGLQFPNYSSELNVNALELDDSALYLCASSLRGSGRANEQFFGPGTRLTVL.

Only a few counts were recorded for this clone. Other nucleotide sequences in the sample specify the same CDR3. The rearrangement joins TRBV18 to TRBJ1-1; D unresolved. The CDR3 runs 13 residues. V lost 2 bases, J lost 4 bases, and 8 bases lay in between. Germline CDR1 is KGHSH and CDR2 is LQKENI. CDR3 DNA sequence: TGTGCCAGCTCACCAGGTACTTTCACTGAAGCTTTCTTT. Protein sequence: CASSPGTFTEAFF.

This clone was detected a few times. The chain links TRBV7-2 to TRBJ1-6; D is perhaps TRBD1 (5 bases). CDR3 length equals 15 residues. CDR1 is SGHTA and CDR2 is FQGNSA in the germline V gene. The germline V and J ends were trimmed by 5 bases and 9 bases, with 17 bases remaining between them. CDR3 bases: TGTGCCAGCAGCGCATCCGGGGGAGCCTTTTCACCCCTCCACTTT. It encodes CASSASGGAFSPLHF.

This clone was recorded a few times. CDR3 in amino acids: CASSPRTGTREPQHF. The CDR3 DNA is TGTGCCAGCTCACCTAGGACAGGCACCAGGGAGCCCCAGCATTTT. The chain employs TRBV18 and TRBJ1-5; 7 nucleotides align to TRBD1. With 3 bases clipped from V and 8 bases from J, the junction kept 10 bases outside the gene matches. This CDR3 is 15 amino acids long. Germline V gene sequence: CDR1 KGHSH, CDR2 LQKENI.

This clone appeared many times. V gene TRBV30 combines with J gene TRBJ2-7; D perhaps matches TRBD1 (6 bases). This CDR3 is 13 amino acids long. Trimming left V 4 bases short and J 0 bases short, with 10 bases between. Germline assignment: CDR1 GTSNPN and CDR2 SVGIG (reference sequence). The CDR3 here is CAWTRDNSYEQYF. CDR3 sequence (DNA): TGTGCCTGGACCCGGGACAACTCCTACGAGCAGTACTTC.

The gene calls are TRBV5-4 and TRBJ2-1, with 7 bases aligning to TRBD1. The CDR3 consists of 12 residues. Losses at the gene ends were 5 bases for V and 8 bases for J; bases not matched to a gene: 4. Germline CDR1 and CDR2: SGHNT and YYREEE (reference sequence). The CDR3 loop reads CASRRQGDEQFF. CDR3 coding DNA: TGTGCCAGCAGACGACAGGGAGATGAGCAGTTCTTC.

Only a few counts were recorded for this clone. The chain couples TRBV2 to TRBJ2-6; D is undetermined. The CDR3 runs 14 residues. The V gene's germline CDR1 is SNHLY and CDR2 FYNNEI. With 7 bases removed from V and 1 base from J, the gap between germline ends came to 8 bases. In DNA, the CDR3 is TGTGCCAGCATTCTGGAGTCTGGGGCCAACGTCCTGACTTTC. This gives the protein CASILESGANVLTF.

This clone was seen only a few times. This rearrangement joins TRBV27 to TRBJ2-5; the match to TRBD1 covers 9 bases. The CDR3 is 15 amino acids. After removal of 0 bases from V and 2 bases from J, the junction contained 1 base not matched to a gene. In germline, CDR1 is MNHEY, CDR2 SMNVEV (reference sequence). The DNA for the CDR3 is TGTGCCAGCAGTTTATCAGGACAGGGGCAAGAGACCCAGTACTTC. It is translated as CASSLSGQGQETQYF.